One sample yielded the 25 T cell receptor beta chains listed below, sequenced in a study of graft-versus-host responses after intestinal transplantation. Clones were read by immunoSEQ multiplex PCR, and TCRdb kept only the in-frame ones, dropping some. The sample lists about 19,000 clones, about 80% occurring once. The sample consisted of PBMCs, taken 14 days after transplant. These receptors all come from a human patient who received an intestinal transplant, so some T cells may come from the graft donor.

The chain employs TRBV5-1 and TRBJ2-7; D gene ambiguous. Trimming left V 1 base short and J 4 bases short, with 18 bases between. The germline V gene encodes CDR1 SGHRS and CDR2 YFSETQ. This CDR3 is 16 amino acids long. The CDR3 DNA reads TGCGCCAGCAGCTTGAGTATTCCTGCCTTAGGATACGAGCAGTACTTC. Its protein product is CASSLSIPALGYEQYF.

The J gene is TRBJ2-2, the V gene TRBV4-1; possible D gene TRBD2, 6 bases. Germline V gene lookup returns CDR1 MGHRA and CDR2 YSYEKL. The V end lost 1 base, the J end lost 0 bases, and 6 bases lay between the germline ends. The CDR3 has 15 residues. Written as DNA, the CDR3 is TGCGCCAGCAGCCAAGGGGGGGCGAACACCGGGGAGCTGTTTTTT. It is translated as CASSQGGANTGELFF.

This rearrangement joins TRBV29-1 to TRBJ2-5; unclear D gene. V was clipped by 5 bases and J by 3 bases, with 13 bases between them. Germline CDR1 and CDR2: SQVTM and ANQGSEA. This CDR3 spans 13 amino acids. The CDR3 loop reads CSVLRSPEETQYF. DNA of the CDR3: TGCAGCGTTCTTAGAAGTCCCGAAGAGACCCAGTACTTC.

This clone was counted a single time. V gene TRBV11-3 combines with J gene TRBJ1-4; 7 positions agree with TRBD1. Trimming at V came to 5 bases and at J to 3 bases, leaving 6 bases not matched to a gene. Germline CDR1 and CDR2: SGHNT and YENEEA. The CDR3 runs 15 residues. CDR3 protein: CASSLIRGPNEKLFF. The CDR3 nucleotides are TGTGCCAGCAGCCTAATAAGGGGGCCTAATGAAAAACTGTTTTTT.

The chain carries TRBV7-2 and TRBJ2-1, with D maybe TRBD2 (5 bases). This CDR3 has 18 residues. Trimming left V 6 bases short and J 1 base short, with 22 bases between. The germline V gene has CDR1 SGHTA and CDR2 FQGNSA. The CDR3 loop is CASSLLRTRVGSYNEQFF. In nucleotides, the CDR3 is TGTGCCAGCAGTCTACTCCGCACGCGGGTGGGTTCCTACAATGAGCAGTTCTTC. Using reference TRBV7-2 and TRBJ2-1 for the parts outside the CDR3, the full variable domain is GAGVSQSPSNKVTEKGKDVELRCDPISGHTALYWYRQSLGQGLEFLIYFQGNSAPDKSGLPSDRFSAERTGGSVSTLTIQRTQQEDSAVYLCASSLLRTRVGSYNEQFFGPGTRLTVL.

V gene TRBV9 combines with J gene TRBJ2-7, with 10 bases that match TRBD2. This CDR3 contains 15 residues. The germline V gene has CDR1 SGDLS and CDR2 YYNGEE. J was trimmed by 6 bases and V by 4 bases; bases with no gene match: 10. The CDR3 region has the DNA TGTGCCAGCAGCCCTCAAGCGGGAGGGCTTTCCGAGCAGTACTTC. Protein: CASSPQAGGLSEQYF.

The J gene is TRBJ2-1, the V gene TRBV6-4; 8 bases agree with TRBD2. The length of the CDR3 is 14 residues. Germline V gene sequence: CDR1 MRHNA, CDR2 SNTAGT. The V gene end was trimmed by 5 bases and the J gene end by 5 bases; junction bases not matched to a gene: 5. The CDR3 reads CASSHSGEHNEQFF. The CDR3 coding sequence is TGTGCCAGCAGTCATAGCGGGGAACACAATGAGCAGTTCTTC.

The rearrangement links TRBV7-9 to TRBJ2-3; a possible D gene is TRBD2 (6 bases). Germline loops: CDR1 SEHNR, CDR2 FQNEAQ (reference sequence). The length of the CDR3 is 16 residues. Between the trimmed V and J ends, which lost 5 bases and 8 bases, there was a span of 23 bases. CDR3 sequence: CASSPGGGAKGGTQYF. For the CDR3, the DNA is TGTGCCAGCAGCCCCGGCGGAGGTGCTAAGGGAGGTACGCAGTATTTT.

The chain joins TRBV4-1 to TRBJ1-2; D is undetermined. CDR3 size: 14 residues. Germline loops: CDR1 MGHRA, CDR2 YSYEKL. Trimming left V 0 bases short and J 6 bases short, with 11 bases between. The chain's CDR3 is CASSQEGEFNGYTF. The DNA for the CDR3 is TGCGCCAGCAGCCAAGAGGGAGAATTTAATGGCTACACCTTC.

In its sample, this clone was seen a few times. The rearrangement uses TRBV28 and TRBJ2-7; D may correspond to TRBD1 or TRBD2 (5 bases each). The CDR3 spans 13 residues. V gave up 5 bases and J gave up 4 bases, with 12 bases separating them. The V gene's germline CDR1 is MDHEN and CDR2 SYDVKM. In DNA form, the CDR3 reads TGTGCCAGCAGTCCGCAGGGACGGTACGAGCAGTACTTC. Its translation: CASSPQGRYEQYF. The entire variable domain, with the rest obtained from reference TRBV28 and TRBJ2-7, is as follows: DVKVTQSSRYLVKRTGEKVFLECVQDMDHENMFWYRQDPGLGLRLIYFSYDVKMKEKGDIPEGYSVSREKKERFSLILESASTNQTSMYLCASSPQGRYEQYFGPGTRLTVT.

V gene TRBV7-2 combines with J gene TRBJ2-7; D call uncertain. The CDR3 sequence is 13 residues long. Germline CDR1 SGHTA, CDR2 FQGNSA. Trimming shortened V by 2 bases and J by 6 bases, and 11 bases separated the two germline ends. CDR3 in DNA: TGTGCCAGCAGCTTAATATCGAGTCGCGAGCAGTACTTC. It is translated as CASSLISSREQYF.

This CDR3 reads CATSSGGVGSGELFF. The CDR3, as DNA: TGTGCCACCTCCTCTGGGGGAGTAGGTTCCGGGGAGCTGTTTTTT. The chain has TRBV28 and TRBJ2-2, with D possibly being TRBD1 or TRBD2 (5 bases each). The V gene's germline CDR1 is MDHEN and CDR2 SYDVKM. The V gene lost 10 bases and the J gene lost 6 bases, with 21 bases spanning the gap. The CDR3 sequence is 15 residues long.

The chain couples TRBV4-1 to TRBJ2-5, with D possibly matching TRBD1 (5 bases). The CDR3 has 16 amino acids. V dropped 1 base and J dropped 1 base, with 13 bases sitting between them. Per the germline V gene, CDR1 is MGHRA and CDR2 is YSYEKL. CDR3 nucleotides: TGCGCCAGCAGCCAAGTTTCCAGGGTGGGCCAAGAGACCCAGTACTTC. Amino acid sequence: CASSQVSRVGQETQYF.

V gene TRBV4-1 combines with J gene TRBJ2-1, with D tentatively TRBD2 (7 bases). CDR1 MGHRA and CDR2 YSYEKL come from the germline V gene. V was shortened by 0 bases and J by 4 bases, with 13 bases between the two germline ends. This CDR3 spans 16 amino acids. DNA of the CDR3: TGCGCCAGCAGCCAAGAGGGGGGGGGCTTGTACAATGAGCAGTTCTTC. It translates to CASSQEGGGLYNEQFF.

This chain connects TRBV12-2 to TRBJ2-3; the table calls TRBD1, which could not be checked here. TRBV12-2 is designated a pseudogene. The CDR3 is made up of 16 amino acids. CDR3 sequence (DNA): TGTGCAAGTCGCTTTCCGACAGGGCCGAGCACAGATACGCAGTATTTT. Its protein is CASRFPTGPSTDTQYF.

This clone was detected only once. The genes are TRBV7-9 and TRBJ1-2; D not certain. Germline V CDR1 and CDR2: SEHNR, FQNEAQ (reference sequence). The CDR3 runs 13 residues. Trimming took 1 base from V and 4 from J, leaving 7 bases between them. CDR3 protein: CASSLGPSYGYTF. As DNA, the CDR3 is TGTGCCAGCAGCTTAGGACCCTCCTATGGCTACACCTTC.

This chain links TRBV6-1 with TRBJ1-2; no clear D gene. Germline values: CDR1 MNHNS, CDR2 SASEGT. V was trimmed by 4 bases and J by 2 bases, leaving 5 bases between them. This CDR3 contains 12 residues. CDR3 DNA: TGTGCCAGCAGTGGTAGGAACTATGGCTACACCTTC. Protein: CASSGRNYGYTF.

This clone was detected once. The V and J genes are TRBV7-9 and TRBJ2-7; 8 bases are a match to TRBD2. V was clipped by 8 bases and J by 4 bases; unmatched bases: 10. In germline, CDR1 is SEHNR, CDR2 FQNEAQ (reference sequence). The CDR3 has 14 amino acids. The CDR3, as DNA: TGTGCCAGCCAGTTCGCCGGGGGGGCGTACGAGCAGTACTTC. Translating gives CASQFAGGAYEQYF.

Here the CDR3 DNA reads TGTGCCAGCAGTTTAGGGGGCGGCGGGACGGAGGAGCAGTTCTTC. Protein product: CASSLGGGGTEEQFF. The chain combines TRBV28 with TRBJ2-1; either TRBD1 or TRBD2 may fit D (6 bases each). The germline CDR1 and CDR2 sequences are MDHEN and SYDVKM. The CDR3 loop spans 15 amino acids. V dropped 2 bases and J dropped 10 bases, with 18 bases sitting between them. Combining the CDR3 with reference TRBV28 and TRBJ2-1 gives the whole variable domain DVKVTQSSRYLVKRTGEKVFLECVQDMDHENMFWYRQDPGLGLRLIYFSYDVKMKEKGDIPEGYSVSREKKERFSLILESASTNQTSMYLCASSLGGGGTEEQFFGPGTRLTVL.

The genes are TRBV2 and TRBJ2-7; no definite D call. Trimming took off 5 bases at V and 3 bases at J, with 11 bases between the two ends. In germline, CDR1 is SNHLY, CDR2 FYNNEI. The CDR3 runs to 13 residues. CDR3 in DNA: TGTGCCAGCAGTTTGGACGGAAACTACGAGCAGTACTTC. Translated, it gives CASSLDGNYEQYF. Variable domain in full (rest from reference TRBV2 and TRBJ2-7): EPEVTQTPSHQVTQMGQEVILRCVPISNHLYFYWYRQILGQKVEFLVSFYNNEISEKSEIFDDQFSVERPDGSNFTLKIRSTKLEDSAMYFCASSLDGNYEQYFGPGTRLTVT.

This clone was counted only a few times. The chain carries TRBV6-1 and TRBJ1-3, with 9 bases identical to TRBD1. CDR1 and CDR2 from the germline V gene are MNHNS and SASEGT. The CDR3 consists of 13 residues. The ends lost 6 bases at V and 8 bases at J; junction bases unmatched: 5. CDR3 sequence: CASREQGADTIYF. In DNA form, the CDR3 reads TGTGCCAGCAGGGAACAGGGGGCAGACACCATATATTTT.

This chain links TRBV7-6 with TRBJ2-2; 9 nucleotides align to TRBD2. Trimming removed 11 bases from V and 4 bases from J; junction bases left unmatched: 14. Germline lookup yields CDR1 SGHVS and CDR2 FNYEAQ. CDR3 length: 16 amino acids. CDR3 nucleotides: TGTGCCTGGGGTTATCATAGACTAGCGGCCACCGGGGAGCTGTTTTTT. It yields the protein CAWGYHRLAATGELFF.

This clone has only one observation. The J gene is TRBJ2-7, the V gene TRBV5-4, with D perhaps matching TRBD1 (6 bases). The CDR3 spans 13 residues. The germline V gene encodes CDR1 SGHNT and CDR2 YYREEE (reference sequence). V was clipped by 0 bases and J by 3 bases, with 7 bases between them. The CDR3 DNA sequence: TGTGCCAGCAGCTTGGTAGGGGGCTACGAGCAGTACTTC. Its translation is CASSLVGGYEQYF.

The V and J genes are TRBV2 and TRBJ1-1; tentatively, D is TRBD1 (5 bases). The V and J ends lost 3 bases and 1 base respectively, with 15 bases between them. The CDR3 sequence is 16 residues long. CDR1 is SNHLY and CDR2 is FYNNEI in the germline V gene. CDR3 in amino acids: CASSESEAGKNTEAFF. DNA of the CDR3: TGTGCCAGCAGTGAGAGTGAAGCAGGGAAGAACACTGAAGCTTTCTTT.

The chain links TRBV5-1 to TRBJ2-2; TRBD2 agrees at 10 bases. This CDR3 spans 18 amino acids. Trimming cost V 2 bases and J 0 bases; bases outside gene matches: 7. The germline gives CDR1 SGHRS, CDR2 YFSETQ. This chain's CDR3 is CASSFTLAGVPNTGELFF. The CDR3 DNA reads as TGCGCCAGCAGCTTTACCCTAGCGGGGGTACCGAACACCGGGGAGCTGTTTTTT.